This record looks at one TCR beta chain sequence and its context. Original data processing: By means of reference gene primer amplification, nucleated cell counts were estimated. Data came from immunoSEQ multiplex PCR; TCRdb stores just in-frame clones and leaves some out. V, J and clone size are taken as reported in that table, and D and trimming were inferred from the DNA itself. Of about 50,000 clones listed, 65% to 80% were seen once; the top ten hold around 42%. This entry comes from a study of blood T cell repertoires in COVID-19. Overall study: Material from acute and convalescent COVID-19 was sourced from the United States, Italy and Spain. PBMCs, B-cell-depleted T cells, or T cells provided the cDNA or gDNA that made up the material.

The receptor comes from a man between 65 and 80 years old with active or convalescent COVID-19. Sequenced material: peripheral blood.

The CDR3 protein is CASSPRETYRDEQYF. The CDR3 DNA reads as TGTGCCAGTAGTCCCCGGGAGACCTATCGGGACGAGCAGTACTTC. The chain is built from TRBV19 and TRBJ2-7; D might be TRBD2 (6 bases). The CDR3 is made up of 15 amino acids. Between the trimmed V and J ends, which lost 5 bases and 5 bases, there was a span of 19 bases. The V gene's germline CDR1 is LNHDA and CDR2 SQIVND (reference sequence). Together with reference TRBV19 and TRBJ2-7, the CDR3 gives the full variable domain: DGGITQSPKYLFRKEGQNVTLSCEQNLNHDAMYWYRQDPGQGLRLIYYSQIVNDFQKGDIAEGYSVSREKKESFPLTVTSAQKNPTAFYLCASSPRETYRDEQYFGPGTRLTVT.